A selection of T cell receptor beta chains follows, all from one sample in a study of blood T cell repertoires in COVID-19. The assay was immunoSEQ multiplex PCR, and TCRdb's table has in-frame clones only and misses some. The data contain approximately 120,000 clones, around 78% of them singletons. The sequenced sample was peripheral blood. These TCRs come from a woman aged 55-70 years with acute or convalescent COVID-19. Each CDR3 is given with its conserved first and last residue. The order of the fields is J gene, D gene, V gene, clone size, CDR3 DNA, CDR3 protein. D genes are given only for firm matches. Only some rows state a clone size, as once, few, many or a class for expanded clones.

j_call: TRBJ2-1
d_call: NA
v_call: TRBV12-3/TRBV12-4
clone_size: NA
cdr3_nt: TGTGCCAGCAGTTTAGACAGGTATGAGCAGTTCTTC
cdr3_aa: CASSLDRYEQFF

j_call: TRBJ2-3
d_call: TRBD2
v_call: TRBV10-3
clone_size: NA
cdr3_nt: TGTGCCTCCCTAGCGGGGGGGCCGGCAGATACGCAGTATTTT
cdr3_aa: CASLAGGPADTQYF

j_call: TRBJ1-1
d_call: NA
v_call: TRBV2
clone_size: NA
cdr3_nt: TGTGCCAGCAGCCTAAGGGGGGGTCAGAACACTGAAGCTTTCTTT
cdr3_aa: CASSLRGGQNTEAFF

j_call: TRBJ2-3
d_call: TRBD2
v_call: TRBV9
clone_size: NA
cdr3_nt: TGTGCCAGCAGCGCGGACGGACTAGCGGGACTCCAGGGAACGCAGTATTTT
cdr3_aa: CASSADGLAGLQGTQYF

j_call: TRBJ1-2
d_call: NA
v_call: TRBV6-5
clone_size: NA
cdr3_nt: TGTGCCAGCAAGCCTAGAGGGATTAGTAGTGGCTACACCTTC
cdr3_aa: CASKPRGISSGYTF

j_call: TRBJ1-2
d_call: NA
v_call: TRBV25-1
clone_size: NA
cdr3_nt: TGTGCCAGCAGTCCTGGGGCGCTTGGCTACACCTTC
cdr3_aa: CASSPGALGYTF

j_call: TRBJ1-1
d_call: NA
v_call: TRBV27
clone_size: NA
cdr3_nt: TGTGCCAGCGGCCGAGACCTAGGCACTGAAGCTTTCTTT
cdr3_aa: CASGRDLGTEAFF

j_call: TRBJ2-7
d_call: NA
v_call: TRBV6-5
clone_size: NA
cdr3_nt: TGTGCCAGCATCTCCGGGAGCTCCTACGAGCAGTACTTC
cdr3_aa: CASISGSSYEQYF

j_call: TRBJ1-6
d_call: NA
v_call: TRBV9
clone_size: NA
cdr3_nt: TGTGCCAGCAGCGTAGCTACGTCTGACACACCCCTCCACTTT
cdr3_aa: CASSVATSDTPLHF

j_call: TRBJ2-3
d_call: TRBD2
v_call: TRBV7-9
clone_size: NA
cdr3_nt: TGTGCCAGCAGTCGCAGCGGGGGGTCCACAGATACGCAGTATTTT
cdr3_aa: CASSRSGGSTDTQYF

j_call: TRBJ1-1
d_call: NA
v_call: TRBV7-9
clone_size: NA
cdr3_nt: TGTGCCAGCAGCTTAGGGCCCGCATTCATTGAAGCTTTCTTT
cdr3_aa: CASSLGPAFIEAFF

j_call: TRBJ2-5
d_call: TRBD1
v_call: TRBV24-1
clone_size: NA
cdr3_nt: TGTGCCACCGGACAGGGGAGTTGGGAGACCCAGTACTTC
cdr3_aa: CATGQGSWETQYF

j_call: TRBJ1-3
d_call: NA
v_call: TRBV19
clone_size: NA
cdr3_nt: TGTGCCAGTAACACTATCTCTGGAAACACCATATATTTT
cdr3_aa: CASNTISGNTIYF

j_call: TRBJ1-2
d_call: TRBD1
v_call: TRBV12-3/TRBV12-4
clone_size: NA
cdr3_nt: TGTGCCAGCAGTTTCCCAGGGGGAGGCTACACCTTC
cdr3_aa: CASSFPGGGYTF

j_call: TRBJ1-1
d_call: TRBD1
v_call: TRBV7-7
clone_size: NA
cdr3_nt: TGTGCTAGCAGCCCTTGGACAGGGGGGAACACTGAAGCTTTCTTT
cdr3_aa: CASSPWTGGNTEAFF

j_call: TRBJ2-5
d_call: TRBD2
v_call: TRBV9
clone_size: NA
cdr3_nt: TGTGCCAGCAGCGTAGGGGAGGGGACGGGGCAAGAGACCCAGTACTTC
cdr3_aa: CASSVGEGTGQETQYF

j_call: TRBJ1-6
d_call: NA
v_call: TRBV19
clone_size: NA
cdr3_nt: TGTGCCAGTAGTACATCACAGGGTTCACCCCTCCACTTT
cdr3_aa: CASSTSQGSPLHF

j_call: TRBJ2-7
d_call: TRBD2
v_call: TRBV18
clone_size: NA
cdr3_nt: TGTGCCAGCTCACCAGTGACTAGCGGGAGCCGGCAAAACGAGCAGTACTTC
cdr3_aa: CASSPVTSGSRQNEQYF

j_call: TRBJ2-2
d_call: NA
v_call: TRBV19
clone_size: NA
cdr3_nt: TGTGCCAGTAACCCGGGACAGAACACCGGGGAGCTGTTTTTT
cdr3_aa: CASNPGQNTGELFF

j_call: TRBJ1-1
d_call: TRBD1
v_call: TRBV18
clone_size: NA
cdr3_nt: TGTGCCAGCTCATCTAACCGACAGGGGGCGAGCACTGAAGCTTTCTTT
cdr3_aa: CASSSNRQGASTEAFF

j_call: TRBJ2-7
d_call: NA
v_call: TRBV5-5
clone_size: NA
cdr3_nt: TGTGCCAGCAGGGGCCCCTACGAGCAGTACTTC
cdr3_aa: CASRGPYEQYF

j_call: TRBJ2-2
d_call: NA
v_call: TRBV21-1
clone_size: NA
cdr3_nt: TGTGCCGGTACTTACGGACAGGAGGTCACCGGGGAGCTGTTTTTT
cdr3_aa: CAGTYGQEVTGELFF

j_call: TRBJ1-4
d_call: NA
v_call: TRBV4-2
clone_size: NA
cdr3_nt: TGTGCCAGCAGCCAAGTGTCGTCGGGAGGGCAGGGAAAACTGTTTTTT
cdr3_aa: CASSQVSSGGQGKLFF

j_call: TRBJ2-3
d_call: NA
v_call: TRBV27
clone_size: NA
cdr3_nt: TGTGCCAGCAGTTTCTTCCCCTTAGGGGGGGGCACAGATACGCAGTATTTT
cdr3_aa: CASSFFPLGGGTDTQYF

j_call: TRBJ1-4
d_call: NA
v_call: TRBV20-1
clone_size: NA
cdr3_nt: TGCGGATCTCAGGGTCCTGAAAAACTGTTTTTT
cdr3_aa: CGSQGPEKLFF

j_call: TRBJ2-7
d_call: NA
v_call: TRBV6-2/TRBV6-3
clone_size: NA
cdr3_nt: TGTGCCAGCAGTTTCGACGGACTAATCTACGAGCAGTACTTC
cdr3_aa: CASSFDGLIYEQYF

j_call: TRBJ2-6
d_call: NA
v_call: TRBV9
clone_size: NA
cdr3_nt: TGTGCCAGCAGCGTAGCCAATACAGGGTTCTCTGGGGCCAACGTCCTGACTTTC
cdr3_aa: CASSVANTGFSGANVLTF

j_call: TRBJ1-2
d_call: NA
v_call: TRBV10-3
clone_size: once
cdr3_nt: TGTGCCACCCTGGGAGGGGCTAACTATGGCTACACCTTC
cdr3_aa: CATLGGANYGYTF

j_call: TRBJ1-1
d_call: NA
v_call: TRBV6-5
clone_size: NA
cdr3_nt: TGTGCCAGCAGCGCCGCGGATATGAACACTGAAGCTTTCTTT
cdr3_aa: CASSAADMNTEAFF

j_call: TRBJ1-2
d_call: TRBD1
v_call: TRBV7-3
clone_size: NA
cdr3_nt: TGTGCCAGCAGTGCCGGGACAGGCACGAACTATGGCTACACCTTC
cdr3_aa: CASSAGTGTNYGYTF

j_call: TRBJ1-4
d_call: TRBD1
v_call: TRBV30
clone_size: once
cdr3_nt: TGTGCCTGGATTGTTCGGGGACAGGGTCTCGAAAAACTGTTTTTT
cdr3_aa: CAWIVRGQGLEKLFF

j_call: TRBJ2-3
d_call: NA
v_call: TRBV10-3
clone_size: NA
cdr3_nt: TGTGCCACCAACGCTCAGGACACAGATACGCAGTATTTT
cdr3_aa: CATNAQDTDTQYF

j_call: TRBJ1-3
d_call: NA
v_call: TRBV7-8
clone_size: NA
cdr3_nt: TGTGCCAGCAGCTTAGACGCCGGACTCTCTGGAAACACCATATATTTT
cdr3_aa: CASSLDAGLSGNTIYF

j_call: TRBJ1-2
d_call: TRBD1
v_call: TRBV24-1
clone_size: NA
cdr3_nt: TGTGCCACCAGTGAAGACGACAGGGGGGCCGGGGTCAACTATGGCTACACCTTC
cdr3_aa: CATSEDDRGAGVNYGYTF

j_call: TRBJ1-4
d_call: TRBD1
v_call: TRBV4-3
clone_size: once
cdr3_nt: TGCGCCAGCAGCCAAGATCTGGGGAAGGGACAGCTAAATGAAAAACTGTTTTTT
cdr3_aa: CASSQDLGKGQLNEKLFF

j_call: TRBJ1-4
d_call: TRBD1
v_call: TRBV28
clone_size: NA
cdr3_nt: TGTGCCAGCAGGTACAGGGGGCCCAATGAAAAACTGTTTTTT
cdr3_aa: CASRYRGPNEKLFF

j_call: TRBJ2-5
d_call: TRBD2
v_call: TRBV7-9
clone_size: NA
cdr3_nt: TGTGCCAGCAGTCGGAGCAGCGGGAGATTGGAGACCCAGTACTTC
cdr3_aa: CASSRSSGRLETQYF

j_call: TRBJ1-2
d_call: NA
v_call: TRBV4-3
clone_size: NA
cdr3_nt: TGCGCCAGCAGCCAAGAGGGGAGATATGGCTACACCTTC
cdr3_aa: CASSQEGRYGYTF

j_call: TRBJ1-5
d_call: TRBD1
v_call: TRBV6-6
clone_size: NA
cdr3_nt: TGTGCCAGCAGTTACGGGGACAGCCCATTCCAGCCCCAGCATTTT
cdr3_aa: CASSYGDSPFQPQHF

j_call: TRBJ1-2
d_call: NA
v_call: TRBV28
clone_size: NA
cdr3_nt: TGTGCCAGCAGTTCCCCCGACACCTATGGCTACACCTTC
cdr3_aa: CASSSPDTYGYTF

j_call: TRBJ1-3
d_call: NA
v_call: TRBV12-3/TRBV12-4
clone_size: NA
cdr3_nt: TGTGCCAGCAGTCAAAGCCGGGATCTTCATTTT
cdr3_aa: CASSQSRDLHF

j_call: TRBJ2-7
d_call: TRBD1
v_call: TRBV3-1/TRBV3-2
clone_size: few
cdr3_nt: TGTGCCAGCAGCCCTACAGGGGTAAGGGAGCAGTACTTC
cdr3_aa: CASSPTGVREQYF

j_call: TRBJ1-1
d_call: NA
v_call: TRBV2
clone_size: NA
cdr3_nt: TGTGCCAGCAGTGCTGACAGAGAAGCTTTCTTT
cdr3_aa: CASSADREAFF

j_call: TRBJ2-1
d_call: TRBD2
v_call: TRBV29-1
clone_size: NA
cdr3_nt: TGCAGCATCAAGTCGGGTAGCGGGGTCAATGAGCAGTTCTTC
cdr3_aa: CSIKSGSGVNEQFF

j_call: TRBJ2-2
d_call: NA
v_call: TRBV29-1
clone_size: NA
cdr3_nt: TGCAGCGTTGATGGACAGCGGAACACCGGGGAGCTGTTTTTT
cdr3_aa: CSVDGQRNTGELFF